This TCR beta chain was identified in a study of post-analysis software for immune sequencing data. Study information: The courses of disease that were included comprised relapsing-remitting, secondary progressive and progressive-relapsing multiple sclerosis.

This clonotype was seen a few times. The antigen is not known. CDR1 is SGHTS, CDR2 YDEGEE, per germline. Trimming pared 1 base from V and 4 bases from J, leaving 10 bases between. The CDR3 length is 14 residues. Presence of unique molecular identifiers characterized the TCR beta cDNA libraries. A single record per CDR3 protein comes from TCRdb applying MiXCR to the PCR reads. The table includes roughly 800,000 distinct CDR3 sequences, roughly half detected once. Points from the study as a whole: Roughly 5 TRBV segments occurring more often in patients than controls included TRBV5-6, TRBV5-1 and TRBV20-1. Same-batch preparations were strongly co-clustered by F measure. For normalized Chao1 diversity, multiple sclerosis patients scored significantly lower than controls did.

This clonotype was sampled from a girl under 18 with multiple sclerosis. The chain has TRBV5-8 and TRBJ2-3; D not certain. Sequencing was carried out using blood. Here the CDR3 reads CASSLSPGSDTQYF. CDR3 in DNA: TGTGCCAGCAGCTTGTCCCCCGGGTCAGATACGCAGTATTTT. Variable domain in full (rest from reference TRBV5-8 and TRBJ2-3): EAGVTQSPTHLIKTRGQQATLRCSPISGHTSVYWYQQALGLGLQFLLWYDEGEERNRGNFPPRFSGRQFPNYSSELNVNALELEDSALYLCASSLSPGSDTQYFGPGTRLTVL.